These T cell receptor beta chains were read from a single sample in a study of cytomegalovirus exposure and HLA in healthy donors. The table came from immunoSEQ multiplex PCR; TCRdb's copy has only in-frame clones and leaves some out. The table lists approximately 140,000 clones, around 71% of them singletons. Sequencing input: PBMCs. The receptors stem from a woman aged 55-70 years in good health and CMV-seropositive. The CDR3 runs from the conserved cysteine through the conserved F or W. The order of the fields is D gene, V gene, J gene, clone size, CDR3 DNA, CDR3 protein. A D gene is named only where the DNA matches it firmly. Expanded clones are given a class, and other clones once, few, many or no size at all.

TRBD2	TRBV6-6	TRBJ2-5	few	TGTGCCAGCACCGGGGGGATCGAGACCCAGTACTTC	CASTGGIETQYF
NA	TRBV2	TRBJ1-1	once	TGTGCCACCCCTCAGGGGTCGAACACTGAAGCTTTCTTT	CATPQGSNTEAFF
TRBD2	TRBV27	TRBJ2-7	few	TGTGCCAGCCGCCCCTGGGGGGGTGTGAACGAGCAGTACTTC	CASRPWGGVNEQYF
NA	TRBV2	TRBJ1-1	NA	TGTGCCAGCAGCTTCCAGTTCGGCGGCCTTGGCACTGAAGCTTTCTTT	CASSFQFGGLGTEAFF
NA	TRBV6-5	TRBJ1-5	NA	TGTGCCAGCAGTTACTCAGGTGGAGTGAGGCCCCAGCATTTT	CASSYSGGVRPQHF
NA	TRBV14	TRBJ1-2	NA	TGTGCCAGCAGCCAACTGGGGGCAAGGTATGGCTACACCTTC	CASSQLGARYGYTF
TRBD1	TRBV6-5	TRBJ1-2	NA	TGTGCCAGCAGTTACTCAGTAGGGGGCGCGGGCTATGGCTACACCTTC	CASSYSVGGAGYGYTF
NA	TRBV19	TRBJ1-4	NA	TGTGCCAGCAACACCTACCAGCCTCCGGGTGAAAAACTGTTTTTT	CASNTYQPPGEKLFF
NA	TRBV2	TRBJ2-3	NA	TGTGCCAGCAGTGAAGCCGCGCAGTATTTT	CASSEAAQYF
NA	TRBV18	TRBJ1-2	NA	TGTGCCAGCTCACCGAATGGGGGCAGGGATGGCTACACCTTC	CASSPNGGRDGYTF
TRBD1	TRBV11-3	TRBJ1-1	NA	TGTGCCAGCAGCCCCCGAGGGACAGTAGAACATTTGGGTGAAGCTTTCTTT	CASSPRGTVEHLGEAFF
NA	TRBV11-2	TRBJ2-1	few	TGTGCCAGCAGCTTAGGGGACTCAAGCTCCTACAATGAGCAGTTCTTC	CASSLGDSSSYNEQFF
TRBD2	TRBV4-1	TRBJ2-5	few	TGCGCCAGCAGCCAAGGGGGGGGACCGGAGACCCAGTACTTC	CASSQGGGPETQYF